This T cell receptor (beta chain) was sequenced during a study of cytotoxic CD8 clonotypes in ibrutinib-treated CLL. In the study overall: Within the patient group, approximately 10 were relapsed/refractory and roughly 15 treatment-naive, and roughly 18 were IGHV unmutated. Partial responses totalled 24 and complete responses 2; after median 68 months, about 15 remained remitted and roughly twelve progressed.

General study points: Clonality (at baseline) was higher than in age-matched healthy donors and tracked circulating CD8+ T-cell counts.

V was shortened by 0 bases and J by 2 bases, with 8 bases between the two germline ends. The CDR3 sequence is 14 residues long. In germline, CDR1 is SGHNT, CDR2 YYREEE (reference sequence). The planned depth of sequencing spanned 1 in 200,000 to 1 in 1 million T cells. Repertoires were generated with immunoSEQ multiplex PCR, while TCRdb's copy carries only in-frame clones and drops some. This repertoire shows about 50,000 clones, roughly three fifths found once; its top ten account for 25% to 30%. In this sample, this clone turned up a few times. Its antigen is undetermined. Sequencing was performed on PBMCs, taken after 24 months of ibrutinib treatment. The source of this sequence is a human donor with chronic lymphocytic leukemia. The chain carries TRBV5-4 and TRBJ1-2; tentatively, D is TRBD1 (6 bases). The CDR3 loop reads CASSLVGGNYGYTF. In nucleotides, the CDR3 is TGTGCCAGCAGCTTGGTCGGGGGCAACTATGGCTACACCTTC.